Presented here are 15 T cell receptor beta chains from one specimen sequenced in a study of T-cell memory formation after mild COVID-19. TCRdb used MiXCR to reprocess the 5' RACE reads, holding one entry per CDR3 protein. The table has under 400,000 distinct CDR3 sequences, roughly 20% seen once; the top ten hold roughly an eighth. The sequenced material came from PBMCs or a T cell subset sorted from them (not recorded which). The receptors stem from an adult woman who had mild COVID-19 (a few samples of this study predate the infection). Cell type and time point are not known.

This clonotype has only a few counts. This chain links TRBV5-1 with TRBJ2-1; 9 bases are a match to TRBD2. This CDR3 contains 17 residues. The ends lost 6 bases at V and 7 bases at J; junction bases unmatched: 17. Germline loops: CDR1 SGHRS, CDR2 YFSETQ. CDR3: CASKGVSGGAIGNEQFF. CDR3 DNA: TGCGCCAGCAAGGGGGTTAGCGGGGGCGCGATTGGAAATGAGCAGTTCTTC.

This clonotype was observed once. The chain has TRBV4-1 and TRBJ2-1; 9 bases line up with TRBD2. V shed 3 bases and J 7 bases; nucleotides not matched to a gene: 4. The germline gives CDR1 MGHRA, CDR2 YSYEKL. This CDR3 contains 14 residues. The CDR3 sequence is CASSQNSGRNEQFF. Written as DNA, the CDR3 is TGCGCCAGCAGCCAGAATAGCGGGAGAAATGAGCAGTTCTTC.

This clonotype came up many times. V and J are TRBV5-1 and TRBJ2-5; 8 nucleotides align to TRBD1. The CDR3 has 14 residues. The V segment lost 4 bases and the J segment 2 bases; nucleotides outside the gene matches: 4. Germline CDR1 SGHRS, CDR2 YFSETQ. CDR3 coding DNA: TGCGCCAGCAGCCCCGGACAGGGACAAGAGACCCAGTACTTC. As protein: CASSPGQGQETQYF.

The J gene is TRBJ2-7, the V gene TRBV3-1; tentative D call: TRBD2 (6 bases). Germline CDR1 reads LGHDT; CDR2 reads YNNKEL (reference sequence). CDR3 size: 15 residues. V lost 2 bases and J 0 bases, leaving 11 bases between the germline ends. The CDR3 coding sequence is TGTGCCAGCAGCCAAAGTAGCGGTGGCTCCTACGAGCAGTACTTC. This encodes CASSQSSGGSYEQYF.

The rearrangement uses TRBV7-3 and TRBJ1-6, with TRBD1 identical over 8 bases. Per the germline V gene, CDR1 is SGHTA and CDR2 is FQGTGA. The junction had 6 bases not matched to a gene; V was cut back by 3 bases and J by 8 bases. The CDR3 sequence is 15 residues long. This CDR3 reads CASSLDRVFDSPLHF. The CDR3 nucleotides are TGTGCCAGCAGCTTGGACAGGGTCTTCGATTCACCCCTCCACTTT.

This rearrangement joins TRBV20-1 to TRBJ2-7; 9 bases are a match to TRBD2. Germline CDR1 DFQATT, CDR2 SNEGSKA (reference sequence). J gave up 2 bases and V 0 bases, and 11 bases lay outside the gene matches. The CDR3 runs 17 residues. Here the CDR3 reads CSARDRASGKSTYEQYF. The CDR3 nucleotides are TGCAGTGCTAGAGATCGGGCTAGCGGGAAATCGACCTACGAGCAGTACTTC.

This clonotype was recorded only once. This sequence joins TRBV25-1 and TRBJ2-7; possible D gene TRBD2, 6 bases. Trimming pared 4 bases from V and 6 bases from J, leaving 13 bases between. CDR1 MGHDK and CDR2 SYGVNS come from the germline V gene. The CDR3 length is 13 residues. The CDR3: CASSVGLASEQYF. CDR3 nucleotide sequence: TGTGCCAGCAGTGTGGGACTCGCCTCCGAGCAGTACTTC.

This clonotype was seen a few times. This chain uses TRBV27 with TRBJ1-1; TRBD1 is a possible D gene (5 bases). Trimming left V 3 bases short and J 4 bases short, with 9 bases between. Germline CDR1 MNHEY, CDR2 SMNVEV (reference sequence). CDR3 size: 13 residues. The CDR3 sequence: CASSFLGGTEAFF. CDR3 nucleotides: TGTGCCAGCAGTTTCCTGGGGGGCACTGAAGCTTTCTTT.

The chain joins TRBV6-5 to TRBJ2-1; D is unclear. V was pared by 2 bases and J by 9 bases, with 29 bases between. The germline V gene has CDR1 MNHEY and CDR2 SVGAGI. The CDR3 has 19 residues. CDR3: CASSYGPRGPVLVGFEQFF. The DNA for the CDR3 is TGTGCCAGCAGTTACGGCCCCCGAGGTCCGGTGTTAGTCGGTTTTGAGCAGTTCTTC.

CDR3 amino acids: CASSWGLADTDTQYF. CDR3 DNA: TGTGCCAGCAGCTGGGGACTAGCGGACACAGATACGCAGTATTTT. J is TRBJ2-3 and V is TRBV9; 11 bases are a match to TRBD2. V lost 4 bases to trimming and J lost 2 bases; unmatched junction nucleotides: 3. The germline V gene encodes CDR1 SGDLS and CDR2 YYNGEE. CDR3 length equals 15 residues. The whole variable domain, filled in from reference TRBV9 and TRBJ2-3, reads DSGVTQTPKHLITATGQRVTLRCSPRSGDLSVYWYQQSLDQGLQFLIQYYNGEERAKGNILERFSAQQFPDLHSELNLSSLELGDSALYFCASSWGLADTDTQYFGPGTRLTVL.

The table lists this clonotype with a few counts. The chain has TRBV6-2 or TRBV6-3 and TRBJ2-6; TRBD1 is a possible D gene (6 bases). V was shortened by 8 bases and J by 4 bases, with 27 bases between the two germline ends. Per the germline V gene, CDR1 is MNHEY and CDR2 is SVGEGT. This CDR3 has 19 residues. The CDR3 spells CASFKGVKVSSTGANVLTF. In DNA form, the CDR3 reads TGTGCCAGCTTTAAGGGGGTGAAGGTATCGTCCACCGGGGCCAACGTCCTGACTTTC.

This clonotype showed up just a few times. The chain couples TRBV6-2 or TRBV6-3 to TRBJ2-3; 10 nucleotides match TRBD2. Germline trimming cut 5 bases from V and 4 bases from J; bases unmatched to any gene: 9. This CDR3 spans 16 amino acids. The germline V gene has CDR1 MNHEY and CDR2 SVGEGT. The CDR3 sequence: CASSETLAGYADTQYF. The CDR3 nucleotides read TGTGCCAGCAGTGAAACACTAGCGGGGTATGCAGATACGCAGTATTTT.

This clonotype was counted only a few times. The CDR3 bases are TGTGCCAGCAGCGTAGAGGGCGGGGGGACGAGGAATGAGCAGTTCTTC. It is translated as CASSVEGGGTRNEQFF. This rearrangement joins TRBV9 to TRBJ2-1; the match to TRBD2 covers 8 bases. Germline values: CDR1 SGDLS, CDR2 YYNGEE. V was clipped by 0 bases and J by 7 bases; unmatched bases: 9. This CDR3 comprises 16 residues.

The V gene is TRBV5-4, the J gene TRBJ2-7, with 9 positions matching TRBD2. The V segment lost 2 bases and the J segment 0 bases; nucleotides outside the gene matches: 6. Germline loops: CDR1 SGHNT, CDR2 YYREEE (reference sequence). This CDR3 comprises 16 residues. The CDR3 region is CASSLGAGGVSYEQYF. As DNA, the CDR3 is TGTGCCAGCAGCTTAGGGGCGGGAGGGGTCTCCTACGAGCAGTACTTC.

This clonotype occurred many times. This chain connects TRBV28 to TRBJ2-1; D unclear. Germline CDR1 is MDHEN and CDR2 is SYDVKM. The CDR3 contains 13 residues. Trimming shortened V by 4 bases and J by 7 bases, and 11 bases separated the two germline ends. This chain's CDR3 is CASSSYQVNEQFF. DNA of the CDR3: TGTGCCAGCAGTTCCTACCAGGTTAATGAGCAGTTCTTC.